This entry lists 32 T cell receptor beta chains sequenced from one sample in a study of T-cell reconstitution after alpha-beta-depleted transplantation in children. TCRbeta library construction was performed incorporating unique molecular identifiers. TCRdb reprocessed the PCR reads with MiXCR, giving one entry per CDR3 protein. This table holds tens of thousands of distinct CDR3 sequences, approximately 5% found once. This sample comprised PBMCs, mostly from graft donor cells, obtained 180 days after TCRalphabeta/CD19-depleted stem cell transplant. The receptor source for this set is a boy younger than two who had a stem cell transplant for acute myeloid leukemia, so the T cells may come from the graft donor.

Ten or more counts support this clonotype. The rearrangement uses TRBV25-1 and TRBJ2-1; 9 bases match TRBD1. The germline CDR1 and CDR2 sequences are MGHDK and SYGVNS. The CDR3 has 14 residues. V dropped 5 bases and J dropped 9; count of bases not matched to a gene: 8. In nucleotides, the CDR3 is TGTGCCAGCAGTATTTCCGGGACAGGGTTTGAGCAGTTCTTC. Encoded protein: CASSISGTGFEQFF.

This clonotype was detected ten times or more. The V and J genes are TRBV11-2 and TRBJ1-3; no definite D call. The CDR3 sequence is 14 residues long. V was cut by 3 bases and J by 4 bases, with 10 bases left in between. Germline V gene sequence: CDR1 SGHAT, CDR2 FQNNGV. For the CDR3, the DNA is TGTGCCAGCAGCTTCCAACTTTCGGGAAACACCATATATTTT. It is translated as CASSFQLSGNTIYF.

This clonotype was recorded at least ten times. This chain joins TRBV11-3 and TRBJ1-1; TRBD1 is a possible D gene (5 bases). CDR3 length: 14 residues. CDR1 SGHNT and CDR2 YENEEA come from the germline V gene. V lost 6 bases to trimming and J lost 4 bases, with 15 bases between them. DNA of the CDR3: TGTGCCAGCAGTCCGGGACCGGAGGGCACTGAAGCTTTCTTT. Its translation is CASSPGPEGTEAFF. The entire variable domain, with the rest obtained from reference TRBV11-3 and TRBJ1-1, is as follows: EAGVVQSPRYKIIEKKQPVAFWCNPISGHNTLYWYLQNLGQGPELLIRYENEEAVDDSQLPKDRFSAERLKGVDSTLKIQPAELGDSAVYLCASSPGPEGTEAFFGQGTRLTVV.

At least ten counts were recorded for this clonotype. The rearrangement links TRBV9 to TRBJ1-3, with D hard to call. V lost 4 bases and J 6 bases, leaving 26 bases between the germline ends. Germline V gives CDR1 SGDLS, CDR2 YYNGEE. This CDR3 comprises 18 residues. CDR3 coding DNA: TGTGCCAGCAGCCCCCAAGGCCCGAGCCTTATCGGCGAAAACACCATATATTTT. This gives the protein CASSPQGPSLIGENTIYF.

This clonotype was recorded many times. The chain is built from TRBV28 and TRBJ2-3; D may be TRBD1 or TRBD2 (5 bases each). Trimming removed 3 bases at V and 5 bases at J, with 15 bases between. Per the germline V gene, CDR1 is MDHEN and CDR2 is SYDVKM. The CDR3 has 15 amino acids. The CDR3 protein is CASSFPGPTGDTQYF. The CDR3 DNA follows: TGTGCCAGCAGTTTCCCGGGGCCAACGGGAGATACGCAGTATTTT. The full variable domain, with the rest looked up from reference TRBV28 and TRBJ2-3, is DVKVTQSSRYLVKRTGEKVFLECVQDMDHENMFWYRQDPGLGLRLIYFSYDVKMKEKGDIPEGYSVSREKKERFSLILESASTNQTSMYLCASSFPGPTGDTQYFGPGTRLTVL.

This clonotype was counted ten times or more. CDR3 protein: CAISESLAGGPQEETQYF. The DNA for the CDR3 is TGTGCCATCAGTGAGTCGCTAGCGGGGGGGCCACAGGAAGAGACCCAGTACTTC. The chain joins TRBV10-3 to TRBJ2-5; 12 bases fit TRBD2. This CDR3 comprises 18 residues. V was clipped by 0 bases and J by 3 bases; unmatched bases: 8. Looked up from germline, CDR1 is ENHRY and CDR2 is SYGVKD.

This clonotype showed up many times. CDR3: CASSLAYRLSYEQYV. The DNA of the CDR3 is TGCGCCAGCAGCTTGGCATACAGGCTCTCCTACGAGCAGTACGTC. The chain carries TRBV5-1 and TRBJ2-7, with D possibly TRBD1 on 5 matching bases. V was pared by 0 bases and J by 0 bases, with 10 bases between. Germline lookup yields CDR1 SGHRS and CDR2 YFSETQ. This CDR3 has 15 amino acids.

This clonotype has ten or more counts. The chain employs TRBV18 and TRBJ2-5, with D maybe TRBD1 (5 bases). Germline assignment: CDR1 KGHSH and CDR2 LQKENI. Trimming cost V 2 bases and J 2 bases, with 27 bases left between them. The CDR3 sequence is 20 residues long. The CDR3 here is CASSPTQARWSPRRQETQYF. The CDR3 DNA reads as TGTGCCAGCTCACCAACACAGGCGAGGTGGTCCCCTAGGCGACAAGAGACCCAGTACTTC.

This clonotype is termed medium-sized. The V gene is TRBV18, the J gene TRBJ1-1; maybe TRBD1 (6 bases). The CDR3 runs to 14 residues. Trimming left V 6 bases short and J 2 bases short, with 13 bases between. CDR1 and CDR2 from the germline V gene are KGHSH and LQKENI. The CDR3 spells CASSRGQANTEAFF. Written as DNA, the CDR3 is TGTGCCAGCTCCCGGGGGCAGGCAAACACTGAAGCTTTCTTT.

There are many counts of this clonotype. The gene calls are TRBV4-2 and TRBJ2-4; a weak D match, TRBD2 (7 bases). The length of the CDR3 is 16 residues. With 4 bases removed from V and 5 bases from J, the gap between germline ends came to 18 bases. Germline loops: CDR1 LGHNA, CDR2 YNFKEQ. The CDR3 region has the DNA TGTGCCAGCAGCCCCACCCCGGGGGGCCCTCAAAACATTCAGTACTTC. The encoded protein is CASSPTPGGPQNIQYF.

This clonotype was recorded many times. The genes are TRBV11-3 and TRBJ2-1; D is possibly TRBD1 or TRBD2 (5 bases each). The CDR3 spans 14 residues. Trimming pared 4 bases from V and 3 bases from J, leaving 10 bases between. Per germline, CDR1 SGHNT and CDR2 YENEEA. The CDR3 region is CASSYRGNYNEQFF. DNA of the CDR3: TGTGCCAGCAGCTACCGGGGCAACTACAATGAGCAGTTCTTC.

This clonotype was detected many times. The V call is TRBV18, the J call TRBJ2-7; no firm D call. This CDR3 contains 13 residues. V lost 3 bases and J 6 bases, leaving 12 bases between the germline ends. Germline V gene data show CDR1 as KGHSH and CDR2 as LQKENI. The CDR3: CASSPVGSGEQYF. CDR3 DNA: TGTGCCAGCTCACCGGTAGGGTCAGGCGAGCAGTACTTC.

This clonotype was seen repeatedly, ten times or more. The chain uses TRBV3-1 and TRBJ2-7; TRBD1 matches 7 bases. In germline, CDR1 is LGHDT, CDR2 YNNKEL (reference sequence). V lost 4 bases to trimming and J lost 3 bases; unmatched junction nucleotides: 3. CDR3 length: 13 amino acids. CDR3 sequence reads: CASSPTGFYEQYF. In DNA form, the CDR3 reads TGTGCCAGCAGCCCGACAGGGTTCTACGAGCAGTACTTC.

There are many counts of this clonotype. The V and J genes are TRBV4-1 and TRBJ2-5, with 13 bases lining up with TRBD2. The CDR3 length is 15 residues. Germline CDR1 is MGHRA and CDR2 is YSYEKL. V gave up 5 bases and J gave up 4 bases; unmatched junction bases: 4. The CDR3 loop reads CASSSRTSGGETQYF. In DNA form, the CDR3 reads TGCGCCAGCAGCTCGCGGACTAGCGGGGGAGAGACCCAGTACTTC.

There are many counts of this clonotype. V and J are TRBV9 and TRBJ2-6; the D is unclear. Trimming shortened V by 0 bases and J by 0 bases, and 10 bases separated the two germline ends. CDR1 SGDLS and CDR2 YYNGEE come from the germline V gene. The CDR3 length is 17 residues. As DNA, the CDR3 is TGTGCCAGCAGCGTAGATCTCCCCCTCTCTGGGGCCAACGTCCTGACTTTC. Translating it yields CASSVDLPLSGANVLTF. Together with reference TRBV9 and TRBJ2-6, the CDR3 gives the full variable domain: DSGVTQTPKHLITATGQRVTLRCSPRSGDLSVYWYQQSLDQGLQFLIQYYNGEERAKGNILERFSAQQFPDLHSELNLSSLELGDSALYFCASSVDLPLSGANVLTFGAGSRLTVL.

This clonotype came up many times. DNA for the CDR3: TGTGCCAGCAGTGAATGGGGGATTGAAGCTTTCTTT. Protein sequence: CASSEWGIEAFF. V gene TRBV25-1 combines with J gene TRBJ1-1; the D gene is possibly TRBD1 (5 bases). This CDR3 has 12 amino acids. Germline CDR1 and CDR2: MGHDK and SYGVNS. Trimming took off 1 base at V and 7 bases at J, with 7 bases between the two ends.

This chain links TRBV5-4 with TRBJ2-1; possible D gene TRBD1, 6 bases. V was trimmed by 4 bases and J by 4 bases, leaving 15 bases between them. This CDR3 contains 15 residues. Germline CDR1 reads SGHNT; CDR2 reads YYREEE (reference sequence). The CDR3 nucleotides read TGTGCCAGCAGCCCCCAGACAGGTTATTACAATGAGCAGTTCTTC. Translation: CASSPQTGYYNEQFF.

The chain links TRBV4-3 to TRBJ2-1; the D gene is possibly TRBD2 (5 bases). V dropped 0 bases and J dropped 8 bases, with 11 bases sitting between them. This CDR3 contains 14 residues. Germline assignment: CDR1 LGHNA and CDR2 YSLEER. The CDR3 spells CASSQEGRGDEQFF. The CDR3 DNA reads TGCGCCAGCAGCCAAGAAGGCCGGGGTGATGAGCAGTTCTTC.

This clonotype appeared many times. The J gene is TRBJ1-6, the V gene TRBV11-2; TRBD1 agrees at 7 bases. The V segment lost 4 bases and the J segment 9 bases; nucleotides outside the gene matches: 18. Germline V lookup: CDR1 SGHAT, CDR2 FQNNGV. The CDR3 loop spans 18 amino acids. As DNA, the CDR3 is TGTGCCAGCAGCTGGGGGGACAGAAGGTCCCAAGGGGCTTCACCCCTCCACTTT. Translation: CASSWGDRRSQGASPLHF.

This clonotype has at least ten counts. Here the CDR3 DNA reads TGTGCCAGCAGAACCGGGCCCAGGGACTCAAAGGGTTCCTACGAGCAGTACTTC. Amino acids: CASRTGPRDSKGSYEQYF. The rearrangement joins TRBV11-1 to TRBJ2-7; maybe TRBD2 (6 bases). This CDR3 spans 18 amino acids. CDR1 SGHAT and CDR2 FQDESV come from the germline V gene (reference sequence). V dropped 6 bases and J dropped 1 base, with 25 bases sitting between them.

This clonotype was found many times. The gene calls are TRBV12-3 or TRBV12-4 and TRBJ2-1; TRBD2 aligns across 9 bases. Trimming at V came to 2 bases and at J to 10 bases, leaving 9 bases not matched to a gene. The CDR3 spans 15 residues. CDR3 region: CASSLLVAGAGEQFF. The DNA of the CDR3 is TGTGCCAGCAGTTTACTAGTAGCGGGGGCGGGGGAGCAGTTCTTC.

Points on this clonotype: Being one base from a much bigger clone, this may be a read error. CDR3: CASGFGGLAGGDNEQFF. CDR3 DNA sequence: TGTGCCAGCGGCTTTGGCGGACTAGCTGGGGGGGACAATGAGCAGTTCTTC. This sequence joins TRBV5-5 and TRBJ2-1; TRBD2 matches 8 bases. The germline CDR1 and CDR2 sequences are SGHKS and YYEKEE (reference sequence). This CDR3 has 17 residues.

In this sample, this clonotype turned up a few times. The chain is built from TRBV2 and TRBJ2-1, with a possible D match to TRBD2 (5 bases). The CDR3 covers 15 residues. V lost 3 bases to trimming and J lost 7 bases, with 16 bases between them. The germline V gene has CDR1 SNHLY and CDR2 FYNNEI. The CDR3 reads CASSEGSGRGNEQFF. CDR3 in DNA: TGTGCCAGCAGTGAGGGTTCGGGCAGAGGGAATGAGCAGTTCTTC.

This clonotype has at least ten counts. The rearrangement uses TRBV3-1 and TRBJ2-1, with TRBD2 matching 7 bases. This CDR3 spans 13 amino acids. J was trimmed by 9 bases and V by 2 bases; bases with no gene match: 4. In germline, CDR1 is LGHDT, CDR2 YNNKEL (reference sequence). The CDR3 DNA sequence: TGTGCCAGCAGCCAACCTAGGGAGGGTGAGCAGTTCTTC. It encodes CASSQPREGEQFF.

This clonotype was seen ten or more times. J is TRBJ2-7 and V is TRBV18; no definite D call. Germline CDR1 reads KGHSH; CDR2 reads LQKENI. V lost 3 bases to trimming and J lost 3 bases, with 18 bases between them. The CDR3 has 16 residues. The CDR3 coding sequence is TGTGCCAGCTCACCCCTCGCAGGCCTGGCCCTCTACGAGCAGTACTTC. Translated: CASSPLAGLALYEQYF.

This clonotype was seen ten or more times. The genes are TRBV7-2 and TRBJ2-1, with D uncertain. The CDR3 is made up of 13 amino acids. V gave up 1 base and J gave up 7 bases, with 8 bases separating them. CDR1 and CDR2 (germline): SGHTA, FQGNSA. DNA of the CDR3: TGTGCCAGCAGCTTAGATTTGGGGAATGAGCAGTTCTTC. Protein: CASSLDLGNEQFF.

This chain joins TRBV12-3 or TRBV12-4 and TRBJ1-5; weak D call: TRBD1 (5 bases). This CDR3 is 17 amino acids long. The V end was cut by 6 bases, the J end by 0 bases, with 18 bases between. CDR3 loop: CASSTGGGTYSNQPQHF. The CDR3 bases are TGTGCCAGCAGCACGGGGGGGGGGACCTATAGCAATCAGCCCCAGCATTTT.

This clonotype was seen at least ten times. V usage is TRBV24-1 and J usage is TRBJ1-5, with TRBD1 matching 7 bases. This CDR3 contains 19 residues. CDR1 KGHDR and CDR2 SFDVKD come from the germline V gene. Trimming took 8 bases from V and 3 from J; bases not matched to a gene: 21. The CDR3 here is CATKRVAWSDRNPNQPQHF. As DNA, the CDR3 is TGTGCCACCAAAAGAGTAGCTTGGTCGGACAGGAACCCCAATCAGCCCCAGCATTTT.

This clonotype was detected ten times or more. The chain joins TRBV12-3 or TRBV12-4 to TRBJ2-1; 11 positions match TRBD2. The trim removed 4 bases at V and 0 bases at J, leaving 2 bases unmatched. CDR3 size: 16 residues. The CDR3 coding sequence is TGTGCCAGCAGTTATAGCGGGGGGGCCTCCTACAATGAGCAGTTCTTC. It translates to CASSYSGGASYNEQFF.

This clonotype appeared many times. The chain combines TRBV29-1 with TRBJ2-1; D uncertain. Looked up from germline, CDR1 is SQVTM and CDR2 is ANQGSEA. The V and J ends lost 7 bases and 1 base respectively, with 8 bases between them. The CDR3 spans 12 residues. CDR3 in amino acids: CSGSRSYNEQFF. CDR3 coding DNA: TGCAGCGGGAGTCGGTCCTACAATGAGCAGTTCTTC.

This clonotype appeared many times. This rearrangement joins TRBV4-1 to TRBJ2-5; TRBD1 agrees at 7 bases. The germline CDR1 and CDR2 sequences are MGHRA and YSYEKL. The ends lost 1 base at V and 2 bases at J; junction bases unmatched: 4. The length of the CDR3 is 15 residues. CDR3 amino acids: CASSQARQGQETQYF. CDR3 sequence (DNA): TGCGCCAGCAGCCAAGCTCGACAGGGACAAGAGACCCAGTACTTC.

This chain joins TRBV11-3 and TRBJ1-3, with 8 bases identical to TRBD1. Germline CDR1 reads SGHNT; CDR2 reads YENEEA. The CDR3 sequence is 15 residues long. The V gene end was trimmed by 6 bases and the J gene end by 4 bases; junction bases not matched to a gene: 8. The CDR3 DNA sequence: TGTGCCAGCAGTCGTAGGGGACAGGCGGGAAACACCATATATTTT. The encoded protein is CASSRRGQAGNTIYF.